This T cell receptor beta chain comes out of a study of cytomegalovirus exposure and HLA in healthy donors. Study findings and constraints: According to reports, the classifier identified cytomegalovirus status with high specificity and sensitivity.

With 6 bases removed from V and 0 bases from J, the gap between germline ends came to 11 bases. The CDR3 runs to 14 residues. Looked up from germline, CDR1 is MGHRA and CDR2 is YSYEKL. A word on this clone: Its antigen is not known.

Researchers ran the PCR with 60 Vbeta and 13 Jbeta primers. The table came from immunoSEQ multiplex PCR; TCRdb's copy has only in-frame clones and leaves some out. The sample totals about 77,000 clones; its top ten clones hold about an eighth. This sequence originates from a man aged 45-65 years in good health and CMV-seropositive. Sequencing was done on a sample of PBMCs. This chain joins TRBV4-1 and TRBJ1-1; TRBD1 might be the D (5 bases). CDR3 protein: CASSRGGMNTEAFF. The CDR3 region has the DNA TGCGCCAGCAGTCGGGGGGGGATGAACACTGAAGCTTTCTTT.